A single T cell receptor (beta chain) is shown here with its context. Its antigen is unknown. These data are taken from a study of Ad26.COV2.S vaccination and SARS-CoV-2 variants. The wider study: Into the muscle, Ad26.COV2.S was dosed once or twice, 56 days apart.

Treatment denoted: some 20 received Ad26.COV2.S at low or high dose, single or two shots; 5 received placebo; per-sample allocation not given. Specimen acquisition occurred on day 63 following the initial vaccine or placebo injection. The vaccine delivered Wuhan-strain SARS-CoV-2 spike through an Ad26 vector. Germline assignment: CDR1 MNHEY and CDR2 SVGAGI. The CDR3 spans 13 residues. Trimming took 7 bases from V and 0 from J, leaving 9 bases between them. The assay was immunoSEQ multiplex PCR, and TCRdb's table has in-frame clones only and misses some. The sample records approximately 350,000 clones, under 90% being singletons. General study points: The study found higher spike-specific TCR breadth in vaccine than placebo recipients.

The chain uses TRBV6-5 and TRBJ1-2, with D possibly TRBD1 on 5 matching bases. The receptor's source is a person aged 18-65 years who received the Ad26.COV2.S COVID-19 vaccine or a placebo. Sequenced material: peripheral blood, taken in a trial of Ad26.COV2.S vaccine versus placebo. In DNA form, the CDR3 reads TGTGCCAGCACCCCGGGACCTAACTATGGCTACACCTTC. This sequence encodes CASTPGPNYGYTF.